The 32 T cell receptor beta chains listed next were all sequenced from one sample in a study of T cell responses to AZD1222 COVID-19 vaccine. Generated by immunoSEQ multiplex PCR, the TCRdb table keeps only in-frame clones and is missing some. The sample lists around 96,000 clones; around 83% were seen once. Sequenced material: peripheral blood, taken 28 days after the second AZD1222 dose. The receptors originated from an adult who received the AZD1222 COVID-19 vaccine.

The chain is built from TRBV6-5 and TRBJ2-5, with D perhaps assigned TRBD1 or TRBD2 (5 bases each). The CDR3 runs to 15 residues. Trimming took off 8 bases at V and 3 bases at J, with 19 bases between the two ends. Germline CDR1 MNHEY, CDR2 SVGAGI. The CDR3 DNA reads as TGTGCCAGCGCCCTTTCCGGGACGGAAAAAGAGACCCAGTACTTC. It encodes CASALSGTEKETQYF.

The gene calls are TRBV6-6 and TRBJ1-3, with D possibly being TRBD1 (5 bases). CDR1 is MNHNY and CDR2 is SVGAGI in the germline V gene (reference sequence). The CDR3 covers 15 residues. V lost 7 bases and J 0 bases, leaving 13 bases between the germline ends. The CDR3 spells CASTTGVLSGNTIYF. The DNA of the CDR3 is TGTGCCAGCACCACAGGTGTCCTCTCTGGAAACACCATATATTTT.

This chain uses TRBV10-3 with TRBJ1-3; TRBD1 aligns across 7 bases. This CDR3 is 15 amino acids long. Trimming removed 7 bases from V and 0 bases from J; junction bases left unmatched: 6. Germline-derived CDR1 and CDR2 are ENHRY and SYGVKD. The CDR3 region is CAIKGQSSSGNTIYF. The CDR3 coding sequence is TGTGCCATCAAGGGACAGTCGAGCTCTGGAAACACCATATATTTT.

This chain links TRBV4-1 with TRBJ2-1, with 9 bases that match TRBD1. The ends lost 4 bases at V and 7 bases at J; junction bases unmatched: 8. Germline-derived CDR1 and CDR2 are MGHRA and YSYEKL. The CDR3 has 15 amino acids. CDR3 coding DNA: TGCGCCAGCAGCCTGACAGGGGGATTTTCAAATGAGCAGTTCTTC. Protein product: CASSLTGGFSNEQFF.

The chain couples TRBV9 to TRBJ2-7; 7 bases fit TRBD1. CDR1 is SGDLS, CDR2 YYNGEE, per germline. J gave up 0 bases and V 6 bases, and 3 bases lay outside the gene matches. This CDR3 region has 13 residues. CDR3 nucleotides: TGTGCCAGCAACCGGGACAGCTCCTACGAGCAGTACTTC. Its protein is CASNRDSSYEQYF.

V is TRBV11-2 and J is TRBJ1-1; TRBD1 might be the D (5 bases). This CDR3 comprises 13 residues. The ends were cut back, 5 bases at V and 2 bases at J, with 9 bases in the middle. CDR1 and CDR2 (germline): SGHAT, FQNNGV. CDR3 region: CASSQQVNTEAFF. The CDR3 DNA follows: TGTGCCAGCAGCCAACAGGTAAACACTGAAGCTTTCTTT.

This sequence joins TRBV4-1 and TRBJ2-7; D is possibly TRBD1 (6 bases). V was trimmed by 1 base and J by 0 bases, leaving 10 bases between them. Germline V lookup: CDR1 MGHRA, CDR2 YSYEKL. The CDR3 sequence is 15 residues long. For the CDR3, the DNA is TGCGCCAGCAGCCAAGTTCAGGGGTTCTCCTACGAGCAGTACTTC. It translates to CASSQVQGFSYEQYF.

The genes are TRBV7-9 and TRBJ1-3, with a possible D match to TRBD1 (6 bases). This CDR3 spans 17 amino acids. Germline loops: CDR1 SEHNR, CDR2 FQNEAQ (reference sequence). The V and J ends lost 5 bases and 2 bases respectively, with 19 bases between them. CDR3 protein: CASSHTRGGRTGNTIYF. The CDR3 nucleotides read TGTGCCAGCAGCCATACACGGGGGGGCCGCACTGGAAACACCATATATTTT. Looking up the rest from reference TRBV7-9 and TRBJ1-3 gives the full variable domain: DTGVSQNPRHKITKRGQNVTFRCDPISEHNRLYWYRQTLGQGPEFLTYFQNEAQLEKSRLLSDRFSAERPKGSFSTLEIQRTEQGDSAMYLCASSHTRGGRTGNTIYFGEGSWLTVV.

V gene TRBV19 combines with J gene TRBJ2-1; D may be TRBD2 (5 bases). Trimming left V 6 bases short and J 7 bases short, with 16 bases between. Germline V gene lookup returns CDR1 LNHDA and CDR2 SQIVND (reference sequence). CDR3 size: 14 residues. CDR3 loop: CASSPRGLGNEQFF. DNA of the CDR3: TGTGCCAGTAGCCCCCGAGGGCTAGGTAATGAGCAGTTCTTC.

The chain recombines TRBV20-1 with TRBJ2-7; D uncertain. CDR1 DFQATT and CDR2 SNEGSKA come from the germline V gene (reference sequence). The CDR3 consists of 11 residues. The V end was cut by 1 base, the J end by 5 bases, with 6 bases between. This CDR3 is CSARARDEQYF. The CDR3 coding sequence is TGCAGTGCTAGAGCCCGGGACGAGCAGTACTTC.

J is TRBJ2-5 and V is TRBV3-1 (or the pseudogene TRBV3-2), with 11 bases aligning to TRBD1. V lost 3 bases and J lost 4; bases outside the gene matches: 7. The CDR3 sequence is 16 residues long. The germline CDR1 and CDR2 sequences are LGHDT and YNNKEL (reference sequence). CDR3 sequence reads: CASSQGQGGGPETQYF. CDR3 sequence (DNA): TGTGCCAGCAGCCAGGGACAGGGGGGGGGACCAGAGACCCAGTACTTC.

The chain couples TRBV7-6 to TRBJ2-5; 9 nucleotides align to TRBD2. The CDR3 has 15 residues. Unmatched junction bases numbered 9, after V lost 5 bases and J lost 5 bases. CDR1 and CDR2 from the germline V gene are SGHVS and FNYEAQ. CDR3 in DNA: TGTGCCAGCAGCCCCCGGATAGCGGGAGTGGAGACCCAGTACTTC. This encodes CASSPRIAGVETQYF.

The CDR3 bases are TGTGCCAGCAGTTTATCGTCTGGGAACTCTGGGGCCAACGTCCTGACTTTC. Amino acid sequence: CASSLSSGNSGANVLTF. This chain uses TRBV28 with TRBJ2-6; D call uncertain. Between the trimmed V and J ends, which lost 1 base and 0 bases, there was a span of 10 bases. This CDR3 has 17 amino acids. CDR1 MDHEN and CDR2 SYDVKM come from the germline V gene.

J is TRBJ2-1 and V is TRBV2; possibly TRBD2 for D (5 bases). CDR1 and CDR2 from the germline V gene are SNHLY and FYNNEI. The CDR3 is 14 residues long. V lost 6 bases and J lost 8, with 17 bases in between. The CDR3 protein is CASRARSAGDEQFF. CDR3 coding DNA: TGTGCCAGCAGGGCCCGGTCAGCCGGGGATGAGCAGTTCTTC.

This chain uses TRBV28 with TRBJ1-2; D is unclear. Trimming cost V 5 bases and J 4 bases, with 14 bases left between them. CDR1 is MDHEN and CDR2 is SYDVKM in the germline V gene. The CDR3 contains 14 residues. CDR3 protein: CASSPGSVPYGYTF. The CDR3 nucleotides are TGTGCCAGCAGTCCCGGCTCCGTCCCCTATGGCTACACCTTC.

This clone was counted once. The J gene is TRBJ2-5, the V gene TRBV7-9, with D possibly matching TRBD1 (5 bases). Trimming removed 6 bases at V and 3 bases at J, with 11 bases between. The V gene's germline CDR1 is SEHNR and CDR2 FQNEAQ (reference sequence). This CDR3 contains 13 residues. This chain's CDR3 is CASRSDSEETQYF. The CDR3 DNA is TGTGCCAGCAGGTCTGACAGTGAAGAGACCCAGTACTTC. The full variable domain, its missing parts supplied by reference TRBV7-9 and TRBJ2-5, is DTGVSQNPRHKITKRGQNVTFRCDPISEHNRLYWYRQTLGQGPEFLTYFQNEAQLEKSRLLSDRFSAERPKGSFSTLEIQRTEQGDSAMYLCASRSDSEETQYFGPGTRLLVL.

This chain joins TRBV6-5 and TRBJ2-7; the match to TRBD2 covers 8 bases. Germline CDR1 and CDR2: MNHEY and SVGAGI. The CDR3 has 14 residues. J lost 3 bases, V lost 5 bases, and 6 bases had no gene match. The CDR3 sequence: CASSTTSAHYEQYF. The CDR3 DNA follows: TGTGCCAGCAGTACGACTAGCGCCCACTACGAGCAGTACTTC.

The chain is built from TRBV4-2 and TRBJ2-3; 9 positions agree with TRBD2. CDR1 and CDR2 (germline): LGHNA, YNFKEQ. The CDR3 contains 15 residues. The junction had 6 bases not matched to a gene; V was cut back by 4 bases and J by 4 bases. The CDR3 sequence: CASSPLAGGPDTQYF. The CDR3 DNA is TGTGCCAGCAGCCCCCTCGCGGGGGGGCCAGATACGCAGTATTTT.

The CDR3 DNA follows: TGTGCCAGCTCACCACCATCAACGGTGGGGAATTCACCCCTCCACTTT. It is translated as CASSPPSTVGNSPLHF. The rearrangement joins TRBV18 to TRBJ1-6; D gene unclear. This CDR3 contains 16 residues. CDR1 KGHSH and CDR2 LQKENI come from the germline V gene. V lost 0 bases to trimming and J lost 7 bases, with 13 bases between them.

The chain uses TRBV20-1 and TRBJ1-5; D is unresolved. The germline V and J ends were trimmed by 6 bases and 8 bases, with 8 bases remaining between them. The length of the CDR3 is 10 residues. Germline CDR1 and CDR2: DFQATT and SNEGSKA (reference sequence). Here the CDR3 reads CSALSEPQHF. As DNA, the CDR3 is TGCAGTGCCCTCTCGGAGCCCCAGCATTTT.

This clone has only one observation. The CDR3, as DNA: TGTGCCAGTAGTGACCGGGCCTTGAACACTGAAGCTTTCTTT. The encoded protein is CASSDRALNTEAFF. The chain has TRBV19 and TRBJ1-1; D remains unclear. The CDR3 has 14 amino acids. Germline CDR1 reads LNHDA; CDR2 reads SQIVND (reference sequence). Between the trimmed V and J ends, which lost 5 bases and 0 bases, there was a span of 10 bases.

This chain connects TRBV24-1 to TRBJ1-1; D remains unclear. The V end was cut by 5 bases, the J end by 11 bases, with 20 bases between. The CDR3 is 14 residues long. Per the germline V gene, CDR1 is KGHDR and CDR2 is SFDVKD. The CDR3 DNA reads TGTGCCACCAGTGGCCCCCCGGAGAACCTCGGTGCTTTCTTT. Translated: CATSGPPENLGAFF.

V gene TRBV28 combines with J gene TRBJ2-4; a weak D match, TRBD2 (5 bases). The CDR3 is made up of 15 amino acids. Germline-derived CDR1 and CDR2 are MDHEN and SYDVKM. Between the trimmed V and J ends, which lost 7 bases and 0 bases, there was a span of 13 bases. In nucleotides, the CDR3 is TGTGCCAGCAACCCCGTCGGGGTAGCCAAAAACATTCAGTACTTC. Translation gives CASNPVGVAKNIQYF.

The rearrangement joins TRBV2 to TRBJ2-5, with D perhaps matching TRBD1 or TRBD2 (6 bases each). With 7 bases removed from V and 8 bases from J, the gap between germline ends came to 23 bases. Per the germline V gene, CDR1 is SNHLY and CDR2 is FYNNEI. This CDR3 has 15 amino acids. CDR3 DNA: TGTGCCAGCATTCCTGGGGTGGGGGGCATATCAACCCAGTACTTC. Encoded protein: CASIPGVGGISTQYF.

This chain connects TRBV28 to TRBJ1-1; tentative D call: TRBD1 (6 bases). Trimming took 8 bases from V and 5 from J, leaving 18 bases between them. CDR3 length equals 14 residues. CDR1 and CDR2 from the germline V gene are MDHEN and SYDVKM. CDR3 in amino acids: CASRVRGRRTEAFF. DNA of the CDR3: TGTGCCAGCCGCGTCAGGGGAAGAAGGACTGAAGCTTTCTTT.

The chain couples TRBV10-3 to TRBJ1-4; TRBD1 matches 7 bases. CDR1 is ENHRY, CDR2 SYGVKD, per germline. CDR3 length: 13 amino acids. V was pared by 6 bases and J by 4 bases, with 2 bases of the junction left unmatched. The CDR3 spells CAISTGVNEKLFF. Here the CDR3 DNA reads TGTGCCATCAGCACAGGGGTTAATGAAAAACTGTTTTTT.

The chain recombines TRBV7-2 with TRBJ1-4; 8 bases agree with TRBD1. Per the germline V gene, CDR1 is SGHTA and CDR2 is FQGNSA. Trimming at V came to 5 bases and at J to 8 bases, leaving 10 bases not matched to a gene. The CDR3 covers 15 residues. The CDR3 loop reads CASSPRTGWQEKLFF. CDR3 nucleotide sequence: TGTGCCAGCAGCCCTAGGACAGGGTGGCAGGAAAAACTGTTTTTT. Supplemented by reference TRBV7-2 and TRBJ1-4, the full variable domain reads GAGVSQSPSNKVTEKGKDVELRCDPISGHTALYWYRQSLGQGLEFLIYFQGNSAPDKSGLPSDRFSAERTGGSVSTLTIQRTQQEDSAVYLCASSPRTGWQEKLFFGSGTQLSVL.

The rearrangement uses TRBV3-1 (or the pseudogene TRBV3-2) and TRBJ2-1; D may be TRBD2 (6 bases). Between the trimmed V and J ends, which lost 4 bases and 4 bases, there was a span of 17 bases. Germline loops: CDR1 LGHDT, CDR2 YNNKEL (reference sequence). This CDR3 comprises 16 residues. The DNA of the CDR3 is TGTGCCAGCAGCCGGGGTGTTGGCGGGGCTTACAATGAGCAGTTCTTC. It codes for CASSRGVGGAYNEQFF.

V and J are TRBV27 and TRBJ1-2; D gene ambiguous. The V end lost 0 bases, the J end lost 6 bases, and 5 bases lay between the germline ends. Germline CDR1 reads MNHEY; CDR2 reads SMNVEV (reference sequence). There are 12 residues in the CDR3. This chain's CDR3 is CASSLSGDGYTF. The CDR3 nucleotides read TGTGCCAGCAGTTTATCCGGGGATGGCTACACCTTC.

This clone occurred once. V is TRBV11-2 and J is TRBJ2-1; TRBD1 agrees at 9 bases. The CDR3 extends over 19 amino acids. The J segment lost 8 bases and the V segment lost 2 bases, leaving 19 bases of the junction unmatched. Germline CDR1 reads SGHAT; CDR2 reads FQNNGV. The CDR3 nucleotides are TGTGCCAGCAGCTTATGGGGGGTTACGTGGGACAGGGAGGGCGATGAGCAGTTCTTC. Translated: CASSLWGVTWDREGDEQFF.

This chain connects TRBV3-1 (or the pseudogene TRBV3-2) to TRBJ2-7; no firm D call. V gave up 0 bases and J gave up 2 bases, with 8 bases separating them. The germline gives CDR1 LGHDT, CDR2 YNNKEL (reference sequence). The CDR3 length is 14 residues. CDR3 sequence reads: CASSQDYHTYEQYF. The CDR3 DNA reads as TGTGCCAGCAGCCAAGATTACCACACCTACGAGCAGTACTTC.

This chain connects TRBV30 to TRBJ2-2; 7 nucleotides align to TRBD1. The CDR3 contains 14 residues. Unmatched junction bases numbered 3, after V lost 5 bases and J lost 0 bases. Per the germline V gene, CDR1 is GTSNPN and CDR2 is SVGIG (reference sequence). The CDR3, as DNA: TGTGCCTGGCATGGGACAGCGAACACCGGGGAGCTGTTTTTT. It is translated as CAWHGTANTGELFF.